This T cell receptor beta chain emerged from a study of T cells in Graves' hyperthyroidism and ophthalmopathy. The investigators amplified TCR beta CDR3 regions from RNA transcripts. Researchers ran a first-round RT-PCR on the TCR CDR3 using the HTBI primer set. From the multiplex PCR reads, TCRdb called clonotypes with MiXCR, one entry per CDR3 protein. The repertoire holds around 500,000 distinct CDR3 sequences, with over 13% as singletons. In its sample, this clonotype was seen many times. The CDR3 is 14 amino acids. J was trimmed by 0 bases and V by 6 bases; bases with no gene match: 3. Germline values: CDR1 SNHLY, CDR2 FYNNEI. PBMCs were obtained from about 9.9 ml fresh peripheral blood.

The chain couples TRBV2 to TRBJ2-7, with TRBD2 matching 9 bases. Sequenced input: blood. This receptor was obtained from a woman between 18 and 29 years old with Graves' hyperthyroidism. The CDR3 coding sequence is TGTGCCAGCAGCTTAGCGGGAGCCTCCTACGAGCAGTACTTC. This gives the protein CASSLAGASYEQYF.